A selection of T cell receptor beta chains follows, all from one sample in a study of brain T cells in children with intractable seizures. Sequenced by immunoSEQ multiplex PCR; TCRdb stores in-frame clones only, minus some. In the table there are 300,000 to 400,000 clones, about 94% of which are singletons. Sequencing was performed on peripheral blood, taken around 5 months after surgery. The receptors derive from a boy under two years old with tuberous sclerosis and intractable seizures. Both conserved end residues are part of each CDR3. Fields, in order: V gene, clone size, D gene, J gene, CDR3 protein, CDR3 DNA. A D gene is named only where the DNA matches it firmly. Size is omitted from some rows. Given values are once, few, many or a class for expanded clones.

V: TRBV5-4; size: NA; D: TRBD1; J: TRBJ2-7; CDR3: CASSQDRDRPYEQYF; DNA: TGTGCCAGCAGCCAGGACCGGGACAGACCCTACGAGCAGTACTTC
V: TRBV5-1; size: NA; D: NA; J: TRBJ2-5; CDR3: CASSLHRGRSETQYF; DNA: TGCGCCAGCAGCTTGCACCGGGGCAGGTCAGAGACCCAGTACTTC
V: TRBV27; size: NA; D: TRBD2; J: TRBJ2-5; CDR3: CASSLWASGGDQETQYF; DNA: TGTGCCAGCAGTTTATGGGCTAGCGGGGGGGACCAAGAGACCCAGTACTTC
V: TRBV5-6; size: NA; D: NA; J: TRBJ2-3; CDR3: CASSLDSGTDTQYF; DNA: TGTGCCAGCAGCTTGGATTCAGGCACAGATACGCAGTATTTT
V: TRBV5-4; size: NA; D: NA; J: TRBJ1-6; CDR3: CASSLAGPSSYNSPLHF; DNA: TGTGCCAGCAGCTTGGCGGGACCGAGCTCCTATAATTCACCCCTCCACTTT
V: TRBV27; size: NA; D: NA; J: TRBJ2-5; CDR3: CASSHGVWETQYF; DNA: TGTGCCAGCAGCCATGGGGTTTGGGAGACCCAGTACTTC
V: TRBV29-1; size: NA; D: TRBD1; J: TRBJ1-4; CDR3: CSVGGQEPTNEKLFF; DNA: TGCAGCGTTGGGGGACAGGAACCAACTAATGAAAAACTGTTTTTT
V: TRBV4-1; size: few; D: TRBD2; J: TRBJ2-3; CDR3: CASSQETSGNTDTQYF; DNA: TGCGCCAGCAGCCAAGAGACTAGCGGGAACACAGATACGCAGTATTTT
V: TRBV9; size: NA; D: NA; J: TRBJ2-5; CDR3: CASTIGGGDSQETQYF; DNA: TGTGCCAGCACCATAGGAGGGGGCGACAGCCAAGAGACCCAGTACTTC
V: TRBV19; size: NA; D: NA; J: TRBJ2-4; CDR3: CASSIGSLRKAKNIQYF; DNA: TGTGCCAGTAGTATCGGGTCCCTACGGAAAGCCAAAAACATTCAGTACTTC
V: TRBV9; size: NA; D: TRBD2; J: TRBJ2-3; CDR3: CASSARTSGSPDTQYF; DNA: TGTGCCAGCAGCGCGAGGACTAGCGGGTCCCCAGATACGCAGTATTTT
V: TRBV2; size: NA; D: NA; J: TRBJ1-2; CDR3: CASSWTQIYTF; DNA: TGTGCCAGCAGTTGGACTCAAATCTACACCTTC
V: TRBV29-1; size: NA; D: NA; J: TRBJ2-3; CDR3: CSVVPRGDTQYF; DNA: TGCAGCGTTGTTCCTAGGGGAGATACGCAGTATTTT
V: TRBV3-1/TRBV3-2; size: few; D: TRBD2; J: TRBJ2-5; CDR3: CASSQVWAGGPFLPETQYF; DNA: TGTGCCAGCAGCCAAGTATGGGCGGGAGGGCCATTCTTGCCAGAGACCCAGTACTTC
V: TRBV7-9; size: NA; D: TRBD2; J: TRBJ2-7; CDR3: CASSLSTSGRFHEQYF; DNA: TGTGCCAGCAGCTTATCGACTAGCGGGAGATTCCACGAGCAGTACTTC
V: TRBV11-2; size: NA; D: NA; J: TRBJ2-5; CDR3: CASSTRNRFPVPMETQYF; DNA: TGTGCCAGCAGCACCCGGAACAGGTTCCCGGTCCCGATGGAGACCCAGTACTTC
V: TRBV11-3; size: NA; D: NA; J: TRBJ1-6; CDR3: CASSLEAGRDNSPLHF; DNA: TGTGCCAGCAGCTTAGAGGCTGGCCGGGATAATTCACCCCTCCACTTT
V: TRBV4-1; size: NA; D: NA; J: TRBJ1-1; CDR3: CASSQEDVTEAFF; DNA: TGCGCCAGCAGCCAAGAGGACGTCACTGAAGCTTTCTTT
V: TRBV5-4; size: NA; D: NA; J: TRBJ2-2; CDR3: CASSENRELFF; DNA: TGTGCCAGCAGCGAAAACAGGGAGCTGTTTTTT
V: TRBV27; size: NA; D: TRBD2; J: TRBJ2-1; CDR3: CASRSGGHYNEQFF; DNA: TGTGCCAGCAGGTCGGGGGGGCATTACAATGAGCAGTTCTTC
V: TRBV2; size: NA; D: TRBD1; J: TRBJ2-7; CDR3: CASRAFRDRGYEQYF; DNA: TGTGCCAGCAGGGCCTTCCGGGACAGGGGGTACGAGCAGTACTTC
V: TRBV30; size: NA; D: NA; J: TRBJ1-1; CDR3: CAWNGAVTEAFF; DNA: TGTGCCTGGAATGGGGCGGTCACTGAAGCTTTCTTT
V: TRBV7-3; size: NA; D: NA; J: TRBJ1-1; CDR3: CASTRDLSLLGAFF; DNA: TGTGCCAGCACCCGCGACCTCTCGCTACTGGGGGCTTTCTTT
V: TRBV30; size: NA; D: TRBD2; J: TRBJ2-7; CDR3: CAGRGRDSPYEQYF; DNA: TGTGCCGGGAGGGGACGGGACTCGCCCTACGAGCAGTACTTC
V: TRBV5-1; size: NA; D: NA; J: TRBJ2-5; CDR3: CASSPIFPTVQETQYF; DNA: TGCGCCAGCAGCCCTATATTTCCGACAGTCCAAGAGACCCAGTACTTC
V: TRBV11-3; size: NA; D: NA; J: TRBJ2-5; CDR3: CASSLTGEGKKTQYF; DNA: TGTGCCAGCAGCTTGACAGGGGAGGGGAAAAAGACCCAGTACTTC
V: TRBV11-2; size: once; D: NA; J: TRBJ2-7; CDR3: CASSFPGAYEQYF; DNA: TGTGCCAGCAGCTTTCCAGGGGCCTACGAGCAGTACTTC
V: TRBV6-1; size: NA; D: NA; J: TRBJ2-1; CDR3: CASSEALQWDRPYEQFF; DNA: TGTGCCAGCAGTGAAGCGCTTCAGTGGGACCGCCCGTATGAGCAGTTCTTC
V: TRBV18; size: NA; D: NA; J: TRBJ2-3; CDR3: CASSPGLAITDTQYF; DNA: TGTGCCAGCTCACCGGGACTCGCGATCACAGATACGCAGTATTTT
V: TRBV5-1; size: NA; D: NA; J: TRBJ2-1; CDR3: CASSLLGVGNEQFF; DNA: TGCGCCAGCAGCTTGCTGGGGGTCGGGAATGAGCAGTTCTTC
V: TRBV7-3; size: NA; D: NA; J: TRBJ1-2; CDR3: CASSSATARHGYTF; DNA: TGTGCCAGCAGCTCAGCTACAGCCCGCCATGGCTACACCTTC
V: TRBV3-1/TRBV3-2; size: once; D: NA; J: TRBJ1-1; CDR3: CASSQGLGFFTEAFF; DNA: TGTGCCAGCAGCCAAGGACTAGGGTTTTTTACTGAAGCTTTCTTT
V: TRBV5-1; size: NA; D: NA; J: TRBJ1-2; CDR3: CASSLMGGIYGYTF; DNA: TGCGCCAGCAGCTTGATGGGGGGTATCTATGGCTACACCTTC
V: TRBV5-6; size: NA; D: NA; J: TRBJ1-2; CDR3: CASSLGGVPYGYTF; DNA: TGTGCCAGCAGCCTAGGTGGCGTCCCCTATGGCTACACCTTC
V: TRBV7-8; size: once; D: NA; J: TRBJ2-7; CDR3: CASSRAREYEQYF; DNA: TGTGCCAGCAGTCGGGCCAGGGAATACGAGCAGTACTTC
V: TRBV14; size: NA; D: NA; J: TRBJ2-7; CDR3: CASSQERGNEQYF; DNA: TGTGCCAGCAGCCAAGAACGAGGGAACGAGCAGTACTTC
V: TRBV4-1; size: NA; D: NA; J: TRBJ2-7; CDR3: CASSQVQANSYEQYF; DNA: TGCGCCAGCAGCCAAGTTCAAGCGAACTCCTACGAGCAGTACTTC
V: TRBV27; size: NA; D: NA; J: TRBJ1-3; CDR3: CASSANYRTVSGNTIYF; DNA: TGTGCCAGCAGTGCTAATTACCGGACGGTCTCTGGAAACACCATATATTTT
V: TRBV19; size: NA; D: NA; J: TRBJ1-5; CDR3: CASSMGLPNQPQHF; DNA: TGTGCCAGTAGTATGGGGTTACCCAATCAGCCCCAGCATTTT
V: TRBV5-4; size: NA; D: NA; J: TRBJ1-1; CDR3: CASSLAAAGENTEAFF; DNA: TGTGCCAGCAGCTTGGCAGCAGCAGGGGAGAACACTGAAGCTTTCTTT
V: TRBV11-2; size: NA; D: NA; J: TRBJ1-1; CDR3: CASSVENTEAFF; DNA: TGTGCCAGCAGCGTGGAGAACACTGAAGCTTTCTTT
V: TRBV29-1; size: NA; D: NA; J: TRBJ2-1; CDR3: CSVTTGSFEQFF; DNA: TGCAGCGTAACTACAGGGTCCTTTGAGCAGTTCTTC
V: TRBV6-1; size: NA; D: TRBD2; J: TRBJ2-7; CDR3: CASSERIWGGKIYEQYF; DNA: TGTGCCAGCAGTGAACGAATATGGGGGGGGAAGATCTACGAGCAGTACTTC
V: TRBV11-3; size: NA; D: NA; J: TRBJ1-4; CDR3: CASSLAGTEKLFF; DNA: TGTGCCAGCAGCTTAGCAGGGACGGAAAAACTGTTTTTT
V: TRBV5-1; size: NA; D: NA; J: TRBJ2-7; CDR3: CASSFQEDSYEQYF; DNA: TGCGCCAGCAGCTTCCAGGAAGACTCCTACGAGCAGTACTTC
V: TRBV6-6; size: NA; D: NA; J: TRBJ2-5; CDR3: CASSWIPTGTQETQYF; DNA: TGTGCCAGCAGTTGGATACCGACGGGGACCCAAGAGACCCAGTACTTC
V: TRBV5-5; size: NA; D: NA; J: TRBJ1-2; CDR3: CASSLGGWGIAGYTF; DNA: TGTGCCAGCAGCTTGGGAGGATGGGGCATTGCTGGCTACACCTTC
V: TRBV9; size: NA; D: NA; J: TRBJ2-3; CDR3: CASSVGIPGPARADTQYF; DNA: TGTGCCAGCAGCGTAGGCATCCCGGGACCCGCTCGTGCAGATACGCAGTATTTT
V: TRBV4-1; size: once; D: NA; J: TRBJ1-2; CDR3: CASSQGDWGDGYTF; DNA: TGCGCCAGCAGCCAAGGTGACTGGGGGGATGGCTACACCTTC
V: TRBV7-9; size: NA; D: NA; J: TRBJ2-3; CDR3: CTTLLHRYTSTDTQYF; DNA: TGTACCACCCTCCTTCACAGATATACTAGCACAGATACGCAGTATTTT